This T cell receptor (beta chain) was documented in a study of T cells after yellow fever vaccination. Study at large: SMART-Seq v4 Ultra Low Input prepared libraries from low-cell fractions.

The study's findings and limits: Most primary-vaccination clones recurred post-booster (around 97% CD4, 88% CD8).

On this clonotype itself: Its matching antigen is unknown.

Synthesis of TCR cDNA relied on 5'RACE template switching, which attached a universal primer site and UMIs. TCRdb redid the calling of the 5' RACE reads with MiXCR, one entry per CDR3 protein. The sample lists 300,000 to 350,000 distinct CDR3 sequences, roughly 7.5% occurring once. Germline V gene sequence: CDR1 SGHDT, CDR2 YYEEEE. V shed 4 bases and J 1 base; nucleotides not matched to a gene: 4. This CDR3 spans 15 amino acids. This chain joins TRBV5-6 and TRBJ1-5, with TRBD1 identical over 8 bases. The receptor's source is a man between 18 and 29 years old who received the YFV17D yellow fever vaccine. Sequencing was performed on PBMCs, taken more than 35 days after the first yellow fever vaccination. In nucleotides, the CDR3 is TGTGCCAGCAGCGCGAGGACAGGGAGCAATCAGCCCCAGCATTTT. This translates into CASSARTGSNQPQHF.